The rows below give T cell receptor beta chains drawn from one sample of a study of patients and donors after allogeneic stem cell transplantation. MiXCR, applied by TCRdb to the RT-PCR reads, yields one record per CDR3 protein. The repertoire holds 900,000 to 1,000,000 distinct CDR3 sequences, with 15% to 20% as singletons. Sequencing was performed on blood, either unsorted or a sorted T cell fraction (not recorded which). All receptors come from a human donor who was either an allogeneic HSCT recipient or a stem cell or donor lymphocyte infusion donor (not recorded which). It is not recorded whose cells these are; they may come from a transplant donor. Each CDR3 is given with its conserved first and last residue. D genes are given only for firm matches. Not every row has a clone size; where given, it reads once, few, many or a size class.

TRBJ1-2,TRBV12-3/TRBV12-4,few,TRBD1,CASSFFNRGSYGYTF,TGTGCCAGCAGTTTTTTTAACAGGGGGTCCTATGGCTACACCTTC
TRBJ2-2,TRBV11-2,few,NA,CASSLDGITGTGELFF,TGTGCCAGCAGCTTAGATGGAATAACAGGGACCGGGGAGCTGTTTTTT
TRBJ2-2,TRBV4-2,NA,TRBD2,CASSHRRRTGRADTGELFF,TGTGCCAGCAGCCATCGACGTCGTACCGGGAGGGCCGACACCGGGGAGCTGTTTTTT
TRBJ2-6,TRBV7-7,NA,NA,CASSPGGPFSGANVLTF,TGTGCCAGCAGCCCGGGGGGCCCCTTCTCTGGGGCCAACGTCCTGACTTTC
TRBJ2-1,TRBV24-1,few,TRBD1,CATSDSGTGGMNEQFF,TGTGCCACCAGTGACTCCGGGACAGGGGGGATGAATGAGCAGTTCTTC
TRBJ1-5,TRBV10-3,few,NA,CAISSATASNQPQHF,TGTGCCATCAGTTCGGCGACAGCCAGCAATCAGCCCCAGCATTTT
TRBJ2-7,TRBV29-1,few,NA,CSVEDRHYEQYF,TGCAGCGTTGAAGATCGGCACTACGAGCAGTACTTC
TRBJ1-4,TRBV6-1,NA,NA,CASSPRGGSEKLFF,TGTGCCAGCTCCCCCCGGGGGGGGTCTGAAAAACTGTTTTTT
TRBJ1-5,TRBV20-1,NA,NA,CSAAPQEGSNQPQHF,TGCAGTGCCGCACCACAGGAGGGGAGCAATCAGCCCCAGCATTTT
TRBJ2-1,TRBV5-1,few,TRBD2,CASSLPPGQSSGSSYNEQFF,TGCGCCAGCAGCTTGCCACCGGGACAGTCTAGCGGGAGCTCCTACAATGAGCAGTTCTTC
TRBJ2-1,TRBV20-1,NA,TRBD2,CSARRPRTSGYNEQFF,TGCAGTGCTAGACGACCTAGGACTAGCGGTTACAATGAGCAGTTCTTC
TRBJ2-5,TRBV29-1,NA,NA,CSVGARSDYRGLETQYF,TGCAGCGTTGGGGCCAGATCGGACTATCGGGGGTTAGAGACCCAGTACTTC
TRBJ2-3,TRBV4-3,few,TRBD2,CASSQGLSGARTDTQYF,TGCGCCAGCAGCCAAGGTCTCAGCGGGGCACGCACAGATACGCAGTATTTT
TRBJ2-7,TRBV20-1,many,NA,CSASWTVSYEQYF,TGCAGTGCTAGTTGGACGGTCTCCTACGAGCAGTACTTC
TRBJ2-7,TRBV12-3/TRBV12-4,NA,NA,CASSLVNRVGGEQYF,TGTGCCAGCAGTTTAGTCAACAGGGTAGGGGGCGAGCAGTACTTC
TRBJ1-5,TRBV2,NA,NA,CASRRDSSNQPQHF,TGTGCCAGCAGGAGGGACTCCAGCAATCAGCCCCAGCATTTT
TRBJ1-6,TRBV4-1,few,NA,CASSLQGSISPLHF,TGCGCCAGCAGCCTACAGGGTTCTATCTCACCCCTCCACTTT
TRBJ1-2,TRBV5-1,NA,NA,CASSPDVRGYTF,TGCGCCAGCAGCCCGGACGTGAGAGGCTACACCTTC
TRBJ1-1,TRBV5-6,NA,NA,CASSPTTGKNTEAFF,TGTGCCAGCAGCCCCACCACAGGGAAGAACACTGAAGCTTTCTTT
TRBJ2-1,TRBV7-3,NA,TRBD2,CASSAWDYKSSYNEQFF,TGTGCCAGCAGCGCCTGGGACTACAAAAGCTCCTACAATGAGCAGTTCTTC
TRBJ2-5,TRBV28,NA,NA,CASSLFQGRRAQYF,TGTGCCAGCAGTTTATTTCAGGGGAGGAGGGCCCAGTACTTC
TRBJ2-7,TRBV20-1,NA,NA,CSARDLDVLRGEQYF,TGCAGTGCTAGAGATCTTGACGTATTGAGGGGCGAGCAGTACTTC
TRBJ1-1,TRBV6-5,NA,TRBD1,CASSYGTGKPGNTEAFF,TGTGCCAGCAGTTACGGGACAGGGAAGCCGGGGAACACTGAAGCTTTCTTT
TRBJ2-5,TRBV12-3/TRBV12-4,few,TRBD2,CASSFGSGRGETQYF,TGTGCCAGCAGTTTTGGTAGCGGGAGGGGCGAGACCCAGTACTTC
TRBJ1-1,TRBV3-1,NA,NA,CASSQGRGDTEAFF,TGTGCCAGCAGCCAAGGACGGGGGGACACTGAAGCTTTCTTT
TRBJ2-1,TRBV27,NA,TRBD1,CASSLQRDSNEQFF,TGTGCCAGCAGTTTACAGAGGGACAGCAATGAGCAGTTCTTC
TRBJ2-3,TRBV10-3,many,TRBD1,CAISSDRADTQYF,TGTGCCATCAGTTCGGACAGGGCGGATACGCAGTATTTT
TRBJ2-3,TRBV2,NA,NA,CASTGDTDTQYF,TGTGCCAGCACGGGCGACACAGATACGCAGTATTTT
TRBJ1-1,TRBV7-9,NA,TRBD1,CASSLWTGENTEAFF,TGTGCCAGCAGCTTATGGACAGGAGAGAACACTGAAGCTTTCTTT
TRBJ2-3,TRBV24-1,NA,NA,CATSSDIKLGTDTQYF,TGTGCCACCAGTTCGGACATTAAACTGGGAACAGATACGCAGTATTTT
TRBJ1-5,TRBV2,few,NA,CASSAGTSKGNQPQHF,TGTGCCAGCAGTGCCGGGACCTCCAAGGGCAATCAGCCCCAGCATTTT
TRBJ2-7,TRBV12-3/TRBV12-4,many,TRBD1,CASRETGVYEQYF,TGTGCCAGCAGAGAGACAGGGGTCTACGAGCAGTACTTC
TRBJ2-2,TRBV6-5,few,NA,CASSYGPPNTGELFF,TGTGCCAGCAGTTACGGGCCGCCGAACACCGGGGAGCTGTTTTTT
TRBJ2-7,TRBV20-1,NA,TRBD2,CSAFTSGRAPEQYF,TGCAGTGCTTTTACTAGCGGGAGGGCCCCCGAGCAGTACTTC
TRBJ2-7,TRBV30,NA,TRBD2,CAWSVLAGDYEQYF,TGTGCCTGGAGTGTACTAGCGGGAGACTACGAGCAGTACTTC
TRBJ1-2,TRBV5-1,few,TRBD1,CASSSGQGNNYGYTF,TGCGCCAGCAGCTCGGGACAGGGGAACAACTATGGCTACACCTTC
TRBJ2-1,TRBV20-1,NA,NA,CSARGPLSSEQFF,TGCAGTGCCCGAGGGCCTCTGAGCAGTGAGCAGTTCTTC
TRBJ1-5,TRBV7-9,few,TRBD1,CASSLSGGGWPQHF,TGTGCCAGCAGCTTATCAGGGGGCGGTTGGCCCCAGCATTTT
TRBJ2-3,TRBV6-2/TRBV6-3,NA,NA,CASSRPADTQYF,TGTGCCAGCAGCCGTCCTGCGGATACGCAGTATTTT
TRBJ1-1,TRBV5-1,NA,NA,CASSFEWGQGSNTEAFF,TGCGCCAGCAGCTTTGAATGGGGGCAGGGGTCTAACACTGAAGCTTTCTTT
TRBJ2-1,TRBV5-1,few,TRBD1,CASSPIKNRGEHNEQFF,TGCGCCAGCAGCCCAATTAAGAACAGGGGTGAGCACAATGAGCAGTTCTTC
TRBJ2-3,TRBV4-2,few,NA,CASRPGIGSDTQYF,TGTGCCAGCAGGCCCGGAATTGGGTCGGATACGCAGTATTTT
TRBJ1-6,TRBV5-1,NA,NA,CASSLGEGINSPLHF,TGCGCCAGCAGCTTGGGGGAAGGGATCAATTCACCCCTCCACTTT
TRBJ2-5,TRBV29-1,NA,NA,CSVVRWLQETQYF,TGCAGCGTTGTGAGGTGGCTCCAAGAGACCCAGTACTTC
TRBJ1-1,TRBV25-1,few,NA,CASSEVEEMGTEAFF,TGTGCCAGCAGTGAGGTCGAGGAGATGGGCACTGAAGCTTTCTTT
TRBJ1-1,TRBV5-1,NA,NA,CASSLGAFLGAEAFF,TGCGCCAGCAGCTTGGGGGCCTTCCTAGGGGCTGAAGCTTTCTTT
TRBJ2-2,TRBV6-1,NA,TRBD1,CASLTQGVGVDANTGELFF,TGTGCCAGCCTCACTCAGGGGGTCGGCGTAGACGCGAACACCGGGGAGCTGTTTTTT
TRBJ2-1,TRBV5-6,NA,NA,CASSLIHSSGNEQFF,TGTGCCAGCAGCTTGATTCATAGCTCGGGCAATGAGCAGTTCTTC
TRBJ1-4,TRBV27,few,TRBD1,CASHGQGNEKLFF,TGTGCCAGCCACGGACAGGGTAATGAAAAACTGTTTTTT
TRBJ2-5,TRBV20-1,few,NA,CSARDLSVVQETQYF,TGCAGTGCTAGGGATCTTAGCGTAGTTCAAGAGACCCAGTACTTC
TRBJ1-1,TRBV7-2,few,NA,CASSPRDLTEAFF,TGTGCCAGCAGCCCCCGGGACCTCACTGAAGCTTTCTTT
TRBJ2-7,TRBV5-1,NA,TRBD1,CASSFPGTGAYEQYF,TGCGCCAGCAGCTTCCCCGGGACAGGGGCCTACGAGCAGTACTTC
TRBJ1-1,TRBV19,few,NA,CASSKLPEAFF,TGTGCCAGTAGTAAACTGCCTGAAGCTTTCTTT
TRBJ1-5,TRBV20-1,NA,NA,CSASGQPQHF,TGCAGTGCTAGTGGGCAGCCCCAGCATTTT
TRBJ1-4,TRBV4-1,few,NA,CASSQHDGTNEKLFF,TGCGCCAGCAGCCAACACGACGGAACTAATGAAAAACTGTTTTTT
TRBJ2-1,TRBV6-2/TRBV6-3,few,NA,CASSYAGNDYNEQFF,TGTGCCAGCAGTTACGCGGGGAACGACTACAATGAGCAGTTCTTC
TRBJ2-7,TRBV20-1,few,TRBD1,CSATVGSTQGDEQYF,TGCAGTGCTACAGTAGGGTCCACCCAGGGGGACGAGCAGTACTTC